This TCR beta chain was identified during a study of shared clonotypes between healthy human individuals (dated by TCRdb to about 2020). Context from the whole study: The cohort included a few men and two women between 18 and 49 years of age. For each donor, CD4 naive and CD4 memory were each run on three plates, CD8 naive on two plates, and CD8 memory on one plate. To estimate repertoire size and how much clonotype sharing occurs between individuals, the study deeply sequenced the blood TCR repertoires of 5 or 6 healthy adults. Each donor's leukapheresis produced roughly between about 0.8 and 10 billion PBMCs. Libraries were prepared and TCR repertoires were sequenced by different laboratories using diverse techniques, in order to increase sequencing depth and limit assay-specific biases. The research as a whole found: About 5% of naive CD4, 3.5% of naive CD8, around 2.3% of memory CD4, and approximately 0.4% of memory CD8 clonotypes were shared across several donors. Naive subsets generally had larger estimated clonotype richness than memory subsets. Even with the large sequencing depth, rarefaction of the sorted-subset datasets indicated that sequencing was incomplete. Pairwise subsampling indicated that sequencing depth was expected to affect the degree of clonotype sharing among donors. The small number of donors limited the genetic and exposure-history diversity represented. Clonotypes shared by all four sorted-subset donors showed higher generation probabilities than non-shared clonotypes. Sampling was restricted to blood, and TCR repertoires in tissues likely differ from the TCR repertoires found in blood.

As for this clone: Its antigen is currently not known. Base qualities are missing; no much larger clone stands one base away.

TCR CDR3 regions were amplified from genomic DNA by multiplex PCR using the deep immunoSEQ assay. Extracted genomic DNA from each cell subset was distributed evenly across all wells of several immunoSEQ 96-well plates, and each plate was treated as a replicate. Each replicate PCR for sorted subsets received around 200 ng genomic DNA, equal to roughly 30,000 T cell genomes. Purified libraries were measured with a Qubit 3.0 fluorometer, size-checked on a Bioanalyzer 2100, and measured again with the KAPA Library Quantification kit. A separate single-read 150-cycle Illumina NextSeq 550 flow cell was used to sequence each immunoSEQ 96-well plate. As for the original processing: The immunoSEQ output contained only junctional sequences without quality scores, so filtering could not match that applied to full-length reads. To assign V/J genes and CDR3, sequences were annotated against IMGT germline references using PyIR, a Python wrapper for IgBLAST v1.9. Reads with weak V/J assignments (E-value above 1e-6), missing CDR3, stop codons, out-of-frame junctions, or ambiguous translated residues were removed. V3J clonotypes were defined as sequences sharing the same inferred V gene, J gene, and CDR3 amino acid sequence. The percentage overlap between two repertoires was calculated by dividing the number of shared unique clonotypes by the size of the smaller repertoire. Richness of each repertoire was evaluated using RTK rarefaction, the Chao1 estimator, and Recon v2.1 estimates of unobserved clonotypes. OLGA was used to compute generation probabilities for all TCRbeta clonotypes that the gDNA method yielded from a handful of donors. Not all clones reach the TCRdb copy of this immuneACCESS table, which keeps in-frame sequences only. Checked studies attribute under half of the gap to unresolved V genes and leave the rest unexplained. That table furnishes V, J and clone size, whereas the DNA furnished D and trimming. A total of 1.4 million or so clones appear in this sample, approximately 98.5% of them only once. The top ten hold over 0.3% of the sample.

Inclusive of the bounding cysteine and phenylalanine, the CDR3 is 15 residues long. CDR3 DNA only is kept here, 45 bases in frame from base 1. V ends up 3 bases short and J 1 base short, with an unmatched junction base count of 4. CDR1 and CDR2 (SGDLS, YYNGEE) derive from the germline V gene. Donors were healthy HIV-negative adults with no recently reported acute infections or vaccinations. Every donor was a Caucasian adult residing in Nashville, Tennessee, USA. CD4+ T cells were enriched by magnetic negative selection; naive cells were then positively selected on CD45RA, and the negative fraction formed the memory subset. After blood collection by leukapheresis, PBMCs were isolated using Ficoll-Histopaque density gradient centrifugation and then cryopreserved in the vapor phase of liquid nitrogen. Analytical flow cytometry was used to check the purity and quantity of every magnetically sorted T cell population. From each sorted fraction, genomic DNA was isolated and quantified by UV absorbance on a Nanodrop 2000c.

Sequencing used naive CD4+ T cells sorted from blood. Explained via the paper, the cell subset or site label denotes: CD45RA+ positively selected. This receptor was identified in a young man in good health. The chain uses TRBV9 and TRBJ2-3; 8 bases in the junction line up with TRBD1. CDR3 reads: CASSEVGQGTDTQYF. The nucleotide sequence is TGTGCCAGCAGCGAGGTGGGACAGGGCACAGATACGCAGTATTTT.